One and the same sample provided the 9 T cell receptor beta chains below, sequenced in a study of PD-L1 blockade in urothelial cancer. Regarding time point: pretreatment peripheral blood. The method was immunoSEQ multiplex PCR; TCRdb's version includes in-frame clones alone and lacks a portion of them. The data contain tens of thousands of clones, 90% of them singletons. The starting material was PBMCs, obtained around atezolizumab (anti-PD-L1) treatment. These receptors were obtained from a man aged 55 to 69 with urothelial cancer.

This CDR3 is CASSLGLAGEDTQYF. DNA of the CDR3: TGTGCCAGCAGCTTGGGTTTAGCGGGGGAGGATACGCAGTATTTT. This chain links TRBV5-5 with TRBJ2-3; 9 bases map to TRBD2. Germline V gene data show CDR1 as SGHKS and CDR2 as YYEKEE (reference sequence). V lost 0 bases to trimming and J lost 6 bases; unmatched junction nucleotides: 5. This CDR3 is built from 15 residues.

This chain uses TRBV30 with TRBJ2-7, with 8 bases that match TRBD2. V lost 3 bases to trimming and J lost 2 bases; unmatched junction nucleotides: 6. Germline V gives CDR1 GTSNPN, CDR2 SVGIG (reference sequence). There are 14 residues in the CDR3. The CDR3 loop reads CAWRARGAAYEQYF. The CDR3, as DNA: TGTGCCTGGAGAGCGCGGGGGGCCGCCTACGAGCAGTACTTC.

This chain connects TRBV7-2 to TRBJ2-5; 11 positions match TRBD2. J gave up 7 bases and V 1 base, and 8 bases lay outside the gene matches. Germline CDR1 and CDR2: SGHTA and FQGNSA. The CDR3 has 16 residues. The CDR3 DNA sequence: TGTGCCAGCAGCTTAGTCCCCTCTACTAGCGGGGGGACCCAGTACTTC. Translating it yields CASSLVPSTSGGTQYF.

The chain joins TRBV2 to TRBJ1-2, with 7 bases fitting TRBD1. V dropped 7 bases and J dropped 6; count of bases not matched to a gene: 8. This CDR3 region has 13 residues. The germline V gene has CDR1 SNHLY and CDR2 FYNNEI. The CDR3 reads CASTIRQGHGYTF. The DNA for the CDR3 is TGTGCCAGCACCATAAGACAGGGACATGGCTACACCTTC.

V usage is TRBV7-2 and J usage is TRBJ2-7; 8 bases are a match to TRBD2. V gave up 0 bases and J gave up 6 bases; unmatched junction bases: 10. The CDR3 length is 16 residues. Germline CDR1 reads SGHTA; CDR2 reads FQGNSA. The CDR3 bases are TGTGCCAGCAGCTTAGCGCCACTCGGGGGGGCCGCCGAGCAGTACTTC. Its protein product is CASSLAPLGGAAEQYF.

The V gene is TRBV7-2, the J gene TRBJ2-5, with TRBD1 matching over 7 bases. Germline loops: CDR1 SGHTA, CDR2 FQGNSA. After removal of 5 bases from V and 5 bases from J, the junction contained 8 bases not matched to a gene. The CDR3 runs 14 residues. CDR3 sequence reads: CASSPLGGKETQYF. The CDR3 DNA follows: TGTGCCAGCAGCCCTTTAGGGGGCAAGGAGACCCAGTACTTC.

CDR3 sequence: CAIRDRGNEQYF. Here the CDR3 DNA reads TGTGCCATCAGGGACAGGGGCAACGAGCAGTACTTC. The chain has TRBV10-3 and TRBJ2-7, with 9 nucleotides matching TRBD1. The CDR3 covers 12 residues. The trim removed 6 bases at V and 5 bases at J, leaving 2 bases unmatched. Germline loops: CDR1 ENHRY, CDR2 SYGVKD.

The chain joins TRBV7-2 to TRBJ1-4; possible D gene TRBD1, 5 bases. The V gene's germline CDR1 is SGHTA and CDR2 FQGNSA. V lost 0 bases and J lost 7, with 18 bases in between. The CDR3 is made up of 17 amino acids. The CDR3 spells CASSLAEGANYPEKLFF. The CDR3 DNA follows: TGTGCCAGCAGCTTAGCGGAAGGGGCCAATTACCCTGAAAAACTGTTTTTT.

V gene TRBV28 combines with J gene TRBJ2-7, with D unresolved. V shed 6 bases and J shed 2 bases, with 14 bases lying between them. The CDR3 sequence is 14 residues long. CDR1 and CDR2 from the germline V gene are MDHEN and SYDVKM. The CDR3 DNA reads as TGTGCCAGCAGCTTTAACACTAACCCCTACGAGCAGTACTTC. Its protein is CASSFNTNPYEQYF.